A selection of T cell receptor beta chains follows, all from one sample in a study of shared clonotypes between healthy human individuals. Only in-frame clones appear in the TCRdb table, and some are missing; sequencing was by immunoSEQ multiplex PCR. The sample comprises about half a million clones, 70% to 80% of which are singletons, and 12% rests with the top ten. The sequenced sample consisted of PBMCs. These receptors came from a middle-aged woman in good health. Some clones in this sample may be carry-over from other donors' samples. Each CDR3 is given with its conserved first and last residue. Each record gives: J gene, V gene, D gene, clone size, CDR3 protein, CDR3 DNA. The D gene is left open where the match is weak. Size is stated for part of the rows, as once, few or many counts, or as a class when the clone is expanded.

TRBJ2-2 | TRBV7-3 | NA | NA | CASSLQWDTGELFF | TGTGCCAGCAGCTTACAGTGGGACACCGGGGAGCTGTTTTTT
TRBJ1-4 | TRBV7-9 | NA | NA | CASSKTLGDGSEKLFF | TGTGCCAGCAGCAAAACTCTCGGGGACGGGTCTGAAAAACTGTTTTTT
TRBJ2-2 | TRBV7-8 | TRBD2 | NA | CASSFLAGRSGELFF | TGTGCCAGCAGCTTCCTAGCGGGGCGAAGCGGGGAGCTGTTTTTT
TRBJ2-3 | TRBV7-2 | TRBD2 | NA | CASSTGLAETDTQYF | TGTGCCAGCAGCACGGGACTAGCGGAAACAGATACGCAGTATTTT
TRBJ2-7 | TRBV7-8 | TRBD1 | NA | CASSRRQGGEQYF | TGTGCCAGCAGCAGGAGACAGGGGGGCGAGCAGTACTTC
TRBJ2-5 | TRBV5-1 | NA | NA | CASSYGTLETQYF | TGCGCCAGCAGCTACGGGACTTTGGAGACCCAGTACTTC
TRBJ1-4 | TRBV20-1 | NA | NA | CSAEGREKLFF | TGCAGTGCTGAGGGCCGGGAAAAACTGTTTTTT
TRBJ2-7 | TRBV4-2 | TRBD2 | NA | CASSQERGGKYEQYF | TGTGCCAGCAGCCAAGAGCGGGGAGGGAAGTACGAGCAGTACTTC
TRBJ1-5 | TRBV19 | NA | NA | CASSIETIQPQHF | TGTGCCAGTAGTATTGAAACGATTCAGCCCCAGCATTTT
TRBJ2-7 | TRBV6-5 | NA | NA | CASSYREGDYEQYF | TGTGCCAGCAGTTACCGGGAAGGGGACTACGAGCAGTACTTC
TRBJ2-7 | TRBV9 | TRBD1 | once | CASSVTGTDYEQYF | TGTGCCAGCAGCGTCACCGGGACAGACTACGAGCAGTACTTC
TRBJ2-7 | TRBV27 | TRBD2 | NA | CASSLPRLAGEGKQYF | TGTGCCAGCAGTTTACCTAGACTAGCGGGAGAGGGCAAGCAGTACTTC
TRBJ2-1 | TRBV28 | NA | few | CASSLTGPMVNEQFF | TGTGCCAGCAGTTTAACGGGACCTATGGTAAATGAGCAGTTCTTC